The clone carrying this T cell receptor beta chain was observed a few times. This specimen belongs to a study of T cell responses to AZD1222 COVID-19 vaccine. Study-level information: Pooling of second doses given at about 4 or about 12 weeks was done.

The protocol was immunoSEQ multiplex PCR, while the TCRdb copy is restricted to in-frame clones and leaves out a portion. This repertoire shows over 100,000 clones, 80% to 90% found once; its top ten account for 2% to 3%. CDR3 size: 14 residues. V was clipped by 4 bases and J by 6 bases; unmatched bases: 9. Germline V lookup: CDR1 SGDLS, CDR2 YYNGEE. This receptor was taken from an adult in good health. The V and J genes are TRBV9 and TRBJ2-7; 8 nucleotides match TRBD1. The sample in question was peripheral blood, obtained on day 0 of AZD1222 vaccination. CDR3 sequence: CASSSHGQGGEQYF. As DNA, the CDR3 is TGTGCCAGCAGCTCACACGGACAGGGTGGCGAGCAGTACTTC.